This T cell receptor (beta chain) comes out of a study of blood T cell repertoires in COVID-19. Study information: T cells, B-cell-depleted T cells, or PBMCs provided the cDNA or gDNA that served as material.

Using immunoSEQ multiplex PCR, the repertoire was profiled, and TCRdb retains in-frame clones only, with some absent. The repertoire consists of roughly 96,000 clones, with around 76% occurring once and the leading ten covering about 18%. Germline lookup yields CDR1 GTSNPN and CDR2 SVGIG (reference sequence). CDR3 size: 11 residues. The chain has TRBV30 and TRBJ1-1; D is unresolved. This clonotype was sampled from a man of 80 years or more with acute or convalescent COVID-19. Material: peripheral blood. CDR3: CAGEGNTEAFF. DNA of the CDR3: TGTGCAGGCGAGGGGAACACTGAAGCTTTCTTT.